The 3 T cell receptor beta chains below all came from one sample that was sequenced in a study of shared clonotypes between healthy human individuals. The repertoire was sequenced with immunoSEQ multiplex PCR; TCRdb's copy has only in-frame clones and lacks some. The table records fewer than 850,000 clones, around 90% of them present only once. Sequenced input: memory CD8+ T cells from PBMCs. Subset defined: CD45RO+ cells pooled with CCR7-negative TemRA cells. These receptors originate from a man between 18 and 29 years old in good health. Some clones in this sample may be carry-over from other donors' samples.

This chain links TRBV6-5 with TRBJ2-1; D tentatively fits TRBD1 or TRBD2 (6 bases each). V lost 2 bases, J lost 4 bases, and 15 bases lay in between. Per the germline V gene, CDR1 is MNHEY and CDR2 is SVGAGI. There are 16 residues in the CDR3. CDR3 sequence (DNA): TGTGCCAGCAGTTACGCGGTAGGGGGGATATACAATGAGCAGTTCTTC. Encoded protein: CASSYAVGGIYNEQFF.

The chain employs TRBV5-6 and TRBJ2-7; D remains ambiguous. The germline V gene encodes CDR1 SGHDT and CDR2 YYEEEE. The V end was cut by 0 bases, the J end by 2 bases, with 9 bases between. The CDR3 loop spans 14 amino acids. This chain's CDR3 is CASSLDSLTYEQYF. CDR3 in DNA: TGTGCCAGCAGCTTGGACAGCTTGACCTACGAGCAGTACTTC.

The CDR3 region has the DNA TGTGCCAGCAGCTTAGGCGAGGGGCTCGAGCAGTACTTC. Protein: CASSLGEGLEQYF. The chain is built from TRBV11-3 and TRBJ2-7, with D tentatively TRBD1 or TRBD2 (5 bases each). This CDR3 is built from 13 residues. From germline, CDR1 is SGHNT and CDR2 YENEEA. With 1 base removed from V and 6 bases from J, the gap between germline ends came to 10 bases.